This entry features one T cell receptor beta chain sequence. The data derive from a study of blood T cell repertoires in COVID-19. About the research overall: Italy, Spain and the United States were the sources of the convalescent and acute COVID-19 samples.

CDR3 length equals 18 residues. V trimming: 1 base; J trimming: 2 bases; junction bases outside the gene matches: 7. Germline V gene data show CDR1 as LGHDT and CDR2 as YNNKEL (reference sequence). Authors' methods: The authors estimated nucleated cell counts from reference gene primer amplification. TCRdb's table, derived via immunoSEQ multiplex PCR, lists solely in-frame clones and lacks some. V, J and clone size are taken as reported in that table, and D and trimming were inferred from the DNA itself. This sample has roughly 260,000 clones, with 75% to 95% found just once. This sequence was found in a person under 35 with COVID-19, enrolled during active disease. The chain has TRBV3-1 (or the pseudogene TRBV3-2) and TRBJ1-6; 8 bases agree with TRBD1. The sequenced sample consisted of peripheral blood. The CDR3 reads CASSQVGGQATYNSPLHF. CDR3 coding DNA: TGTGCCAGCAGCCAAGTCGGGGGACAGGCTACCTATAATTCACCCCTCCACTTT.